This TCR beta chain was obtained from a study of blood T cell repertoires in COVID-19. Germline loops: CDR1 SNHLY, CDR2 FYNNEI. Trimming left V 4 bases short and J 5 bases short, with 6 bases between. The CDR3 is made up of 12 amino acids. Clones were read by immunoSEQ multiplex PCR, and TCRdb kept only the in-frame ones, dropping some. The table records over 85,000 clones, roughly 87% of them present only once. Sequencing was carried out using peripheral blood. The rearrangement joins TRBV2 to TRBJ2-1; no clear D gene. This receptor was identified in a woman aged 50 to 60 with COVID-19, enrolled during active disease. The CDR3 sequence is CASSGRDNEQFF. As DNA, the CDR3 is TGTGCCAGCAGTGGAAGAGACAATGAGCAGTTCTTC. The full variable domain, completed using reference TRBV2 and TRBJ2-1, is EPEVTQTPSHQVTQMGQEVILRCVPISNHLYFYWYRQILGQKVEFLVSFYNNEISEKSEIFDDQFSVERPDGSNFTLKIRSTKLEDSAMYFCASSGRDNEQFFGPGTRLTVL.